Shown below are 26 T cell receptor beta chains from a single sample sequenced in a study of blood T cell repertoires in COVID-19. Generated by immunoSEQ multiplex PCR, the TCRdb table keeps only in-frame clones and is missing some. The data contain a few hundred thousand clones, approximately 88% of them singletons. Specimen: peripheral blood. Source of these receptors: a woman aged 25 to 39 with acute or convalescent COVID-19.

This rearrangement joins TRBV11-3 to TRBJ2-7; D is possibly TRBD2 (5 bases). Germline lookup yields CDR1 SGHNT and CDR2 YENEEA. The CDR3 runs 13 residues. V was trimmed by 5 bases and J by 3 bases, leaving 11 bases between them. CDR3: CASSPGSIYEQYF. CDR3 nucleotides: TGTGCCAGCAGCCCGGGGAGCATCTACGAGCAGTACTTC.

This chain links TRBV27 with TRBJ2-7, with TRBD1 matching 9 bases. Trimming took 0 bases from V and 3 from J; bases not matched to a gene: 3. Per germline, CDR1 MNHEY and CDR2 SMNVEV (reference sequence). The length of the CDR3 is 15 residues. CDR3 protein: CASSLSRQGGYEQYF. CDR3 nucleotide sequence: TGTGCCAGCAGTTTATCGAGACAGGGGGGCTACGAGCAGTACTTC.

DNA for the CDR3: TGTGCCAGCTCACCTTCCGGGGAACAGTTCTTC. Translated, it gives CASSPSGEQFF. This chain connects TRBV18 to TRBJ2-1; possible D gene TRBD2, 5 bases. The V end lost 3 bases, the J end lost 13 bases, and 10 bases lay between the germline ends. Looked up from germline, CDR1 is KGHSH and CDR2 is LQKENI. This CDR3 comprises 11 residues.

The chain links TRBV10-2 to TRBJ2-1, with 11 bases matching TRBD2. Per the germline V gene, CDR1 is WSHSY and CDR2 is SAAADI. Unmatched junction bases numbered 16, after V lost 8 bases and J lost 10 bases. The CDR3 is 16 residues long. The CDR3 is CASGGTSGRTRGEQFF. The CDR3 DNA follows: TGCGCCAGCGGGGGGACTAGCGGTCGCACTCGGGGGGAGCAGTTCTTC.

V and J are TRBV13 and TRBJ2-1; 9 bases are shared with TRBD2. Germline trimming cut 5 bases from V and 6 bases from J; bases unmatched to any gene: 8. This CDR3 contains 15 residues. CDR1 is PRHDT and CDR2 is FYEKMQ in the germline V gene (reference sequence). In DNA, the CDR3 is TGTGCCAGCAGCCTGACTGGACTAGCGACCAATGAGCAGTTCTTC. Translated: CASSLTGLATNEQFF.

The chain combines TRBV7-9 with TRBJ2-7; possibly TRBD2 for D (6 bases). CDR1 SEHNR and CDR2 FQNEAQ come from the germline V gene (reference sequence). With 4 bases removed from V and 3 bases from J, the gap between germline ends came to 16 bases. CDR3 length: 15 residues. The CDR3 is CASSSPSDKSYEQYF. CDR3 bases: TGTGCCAGCAGCTCCCCTAGCGATAAAAGCTACGAGCAGTACTTC.

The rearrangement uses TRBV19 and TRBJ1-5, with 8 bases identical to TRBD1. V dropped 2 bases and J dropped 7; count of bases not matched to a gene: 7. This CDR3 is 15 amino acids long. The V gene's germline CDR1 is LNHDA and CDR2 SQIVND (reference sequence). Here the CDR3 DNA reads TGTGCCAGTAGTATACTGGACAGGGAGTCCCAGCCCCAGCATTTT. It translates to CASSILDRESQPQHF.

The rearrangement links TRBV7-6 to TRBJ2-3, with TRBD2 identical over 13 bases. The CDR3 covers 17 residues. V shed 1 base, J shed 2 bases, and the junction held 3 bases outside the gene matches. Germline lookup yields CDR1 SGHVS and CDR2 FNYEAQ. The CDR3 here is CASSLGGLAGTTDTQYF. In DNA form, the CDR3 reads TGTGCCAGCAGCTTAGGGGGACTAGCGGGAACCACAGATACGCAGTATTTT.

CDR3 nucleotide sequence: TGTGCCACCAACAGTTTTGGGACTACCTACGAGCAGTACTTC. This codes for CATNSFGTTYEQYF. The rearrangement uses TRBV27 and TRBJ2-7, with 7 bases that match TRBD2. V trimming: 10 bases; J trimming: 2 bases; junction bases outside the gene matches: 11. Germline V gives CDR1 MNHEY, CDR2 SMNVEV (reference sequence). The CDR3 runs to 14 residues.

This chain links TRBV6-5 with TRBJ2-7, with 7 bases lining up with TRBD2. V gave up 6 bases and J gave up 3 bases; unmatched junction bases: 5. CDR1 is MNHEY and CDR2 is SVGAGI in the germline V gene. The CDR3 has 13 amino acids. CDR3 sequence (DNA): TGTGCCAGCAGGGCTAGCGGAGACTACGAGCAGTACTTC. Translation: CASRASGDYEQYF.

The V and J genes are TRBV7-9 and TRBJ2-1; D is perhaps TRBD2 (5 bases). Germline CDR1 reads SEHNR; CDR2 reads FQNEAQ (reference sequence). This CDR3 spans 13 amino acids. V was cut by 2 bases and J by 9 bases, with 11 bases left in between. The CDR3 DNA reads as TGTGCCAGCAGCTTAACGGGGTCGGGTGAGCAGTTCTTC. This encodes CASSLTGSGEQFF.

The chain recombines TRBV7-2 with TRBJ1-3; D remains unclear. Germline CDR1 and CDR2: SGHTA and FQGNSA. There are 13 residues in the CDR3. V was shortened by 8 bases and J by 1 base, with 9 bases between the two germline ends. The DNA of the CDR3 is TGTGCCAGCGTGGAGCAATCTGGAAACACCATATATTTT. Translating it yields CASVEQSGNTIYF.

The chain combines TRBV27 with TRBJ2-7; TRBD1 matches at 7 bases. The germline V gene encodes CDR1 MNHEY and CDR2 SMNVEV (reference sequence). The CDR3 has 17 residues. Germline trimming cut 8 bases from V and 2 bases from J; bases unmatched to any gene: 18. This chain's CDR3 is CASVRKTGQRYPYEQYF. The DNA for the CDR3 is TGTGCCAGCGTTAGGAAGACGGGACAGAGGTATCCCTACGAGCAGTACTTC.

The chain is built from TRBV19 and TRBJ1-1; D not certain. The CDR3 has 12 residues. Germline CDR1 LNHDA, CDR2 SQIVND (reference sequence). V gave up 8 bases and J gave up 1 base, with 8 bases separating them. The CDR3 region has the DNA TGTGCCAGTGTTGGGCCGAACACTGAAGCTTTCTTT. Its translation: CASVGPNTEAFF.

The chain couples TRBV12-3 or TRBV12-4 to TRBJ1-6; D possibly corresponds to TRBD1 (5 bases). Trimming left V 6 bases short and J 7 bases short, with 10 bases between. CDR3 length: 13 amino acids. CDR3 residues: CASRTVENSPLHF. The CDR3 DNA reads TGTGCCAGCAGGACAGTCGAGAATTCACCCCTCCACTTT.

The chain recombines TRBV19 with TRBJ1-3; no firm D call. Trimming pared 8 bases from V and 0 bases from J, leaving 14 bases between. The CDR3 has 15 residues. In germline, CDR1 is LNHDA, CDR2 SQIVND (reference sequence). The CDR3 sequence: CASSRTGSSGNTIYF. As DNA, the CDR3 is TGTGCCAGTTCCCGAACTGGGAGCTCTGGAAACACCATATATTTT.

CDR3 protein: CASSTGNRVSYEQYF. For the CDR3, the DNA is TGTGCCAGCAGTACTGGGAACAGGGTCAGCTACGAGCAGTACTTC. The chain combines TRBV27 with TRBJ2-7; weak D call: TRBD1 (6 bases). The germline CDR1 and CDR2 sequences are MNHEY and SMNVEV (reference sequence). The ends were cut back, 5 bases at V and 3 bases at J, with 17 bases in the middle. This CDR3 is built from 15 residues.

The chain combines TRBV5-4 with TRBJ2-4; TRBD2 matches at 11 bases. The trim removed 2 bases at V and 0 bases at J, leaving 13 bases unmatched. This CDR3 comprises 20 residues. From germline, CDR1 is SGHNT and CDR2 YYREEE (reference sequence). The CDR3 DNA is TGTGCCAGCAGCTTTCGTAGTTCATTTAGCGGGAGGGCAGCCAAAAACATTCAGTACTTC. Translated, it gives CASSFRSSFSGRAAKNIQYF.

The chain uses TRBV6-6 and TRBJ2-7; 9 nucleotides agree with TRBD2. CDR1 is MNHNY and CDR2 is SVGAGI in the germline V gene (reference sequence). The ends lost 5 bases at V and 0 bases at J; junction bases unmatched: 8. This CDR3 comprises 16 residues. CDR3: CASSRSGLASSYEQYF. CDR3 coding DNA: TGTGCCAGCAGTAGGTCAGGACTAGCGAGCTCCTACGAGCAGTACTTC.

This clone has only one observation. J is TRBJ1-3 and V is TRBV23-1; maybe TRBD1 (5 bases). TRBV23-1 is classed as an ORF, of uncertain function. Trimming removed 4 bases from V and 1 base from J, with 11 bases in between. The CDR3 length is 15 residues. CDR3 region: CASSPLDSSGNTIYF. In nucleotides, the CDR3 is TGCGCCAGCAGTCCCCTTGACAGTTCTGGAAACACCATATATTTT.

The table lists this clone with a few counts. The rearrangement uses TRBV7-9 and TRBJ1-1; D unclear. Germline loops: CDR1 SEHNR, CDR2 FQNEAQ (reference sequence). Trimming removed 5 bases at V and 0 bases at J, with 10 bases between. This CDR3 has 14 residues. CDR3 nucleotide sequence: TGTGCCAGCAGCCGTCTACGTTTGAACACTGAAGCTTTCTTT. Amino acids: CASSRLRLNTEAFF. Variable domain in full (rest from reference TRBV7-9 and TRBJ1-1): DTGVSQNPRHKITKRGQNVTFRCDPISEHNRLYWYRQTLGQGPEFLTYFQNEAQLEKSRLLSDRFSAERPKGSFSTLEIQRTEQGDSAMYLCASSRLRLNTEAFFGQGTRLTVV.

In its sample, this clone was seen a few times. The CDR3 nucleotides are TGTGCCAGCAGCTTACTTCCGGGTGACTCGAGCTCCTACGAGCAGTACTTC. This translates into CASSLLPGDSSSYEQYF. The rearrangement uses TRBV7-9 and TRBJ2-7; no firm D call. CDR3 length equals 17 residues. CDR1 SEHNR and CDR2 FQNEAQ come from the germline V gene (reference sequence). The germline V and J ends were trimmed by 2 bases and 0 bases, with 17 bases remaining between them. The full variable domain, its missing parts supplied by reference TRBV7-9 and TRBJ2-7, is DTGVSQNPRHKITKRGQNVTFRCDPISEHNRLYWYRQTLGQGPEFLTYFQNEAQLEKSRLLSDRFSAERPKGSFSTLEIQRTEQGDSAMYLCASSLLPGDSSSYEQYFGPGTRLTVT.

The rearrangement uses TRBV7-3 and TRBJ2-1; a possible D gene is TRBD1 (5 bases). The V gene's germline CDR1 is SGHTA and CDR2 FQGTGA. This CDR3 is built from 13 residues. Trimming stripped 6 bases from V and 9 bases from J, with 15 bases between. This chain's CDR3 is CASSLTRVGEQFF. The CDR3 region has the DNA TGTGCCAGCAGTCTAACCAGGGTCGGTGAGCAGTTCTTC.

The V gene is TRBV5-1, the J gene TRBJ1-2; 7 bases match TRBD1. CDR1 is SGHRS, CDR2 YFSETQ, per germline. The junction had 6 bases not matched to a gene; V was cut back by 0 bases and J by 4 bases. The CDR3 runs to 15 residues. CDR3: CASSLAGTDTYGYTF. CDR3 in DNA: TGCGCCAGCAGCTTGGCCGGGACAGACACCTATGGCTACACCTTC.

The genes are TRBV9 and TRBJ2-1; D call uncertain. This CDR3 contains 13 residues. Germline V gene sequence: CDR1 SGDLS, CDR2 YYNGEE. The germline V and J ends were trimmed by 3 bases and 5 bases, with 9 bases remaining between them. The CDR3 is CASSAIYDNEQFF. The CDR3 nucleotides read TGTGCCAGCAGCGCGATCTACGACAATGAGCAGTTCTTC.

This rearrangement joins TRBV15 to TRBJ2-2, with TRBD1 matching over 11 bases. The CDR3 has 16 residues. Germline V gene lookup returns CDR1 LNHNV and CDR2 YYDKDF (reference sequence). Trimming removed 6 bases from V and 6 bases from J; junction bases left unmatched: 9. CDR3 sequence: CATRWRTGGVAGELFF. The CDR3 bases are TGTGCCACCAGATGGAGGACAGGGGGCGTTGCCGGGGAGCTGTTTTTT.